These T cell receptor beta chains were read from a single sample in a study of blood T cell repertoires in COVID-19. Profiling relied on immunoSEQ multiplex PCR, and the TCRdb table lists in-frame clones only, not all of them. This table holds about 81,000 clones, approximately 82% found once. Sequencing was done on a sample of peripheral blood. These receptors were taken from a human donor in a cohort sampled during active COVID-19. Each CDR3 is given with its conserved first and last residue. Fields, in order: V gene, clone size, J gene, D gene, CDR3 DNA, CDR3 protein. D genes are given only for firm matches. Expanded clones get a size class; other rows say once, few or many, or leave the size out.

TRBV21-1,once,TRBJ1-1,NA,TGTGCCAGCAGCAGCCCGGGACAGGGGACCAACACTGAAGCTTTCTTT,CASSSPGQGTNTEAFF
TRBV29-1,once,TRBJ1-1,NA,TGCAGCGGGGGCAGAGGGTTCACTGAAGCTTTCTTT,CSGGRGFTEAFF
TRBV10-3,NA,TRBJ1-2,NA,TGTGCCATCAGTGGCGGGGCAGGGATGAACTATGGCTACACCTTC,CAISGGAGMNYGYTF
TRBV3-1/TRBV3-2,NA,TRBJ1-6,NA,TGTGCCAGCAGGGACTCCACGAGATACTCCTATAATTCACCCCTCCACTTT,CASRDSTRYSYNSPLHF
TRBV3-1/TRBV3-2,NA,TRBJ2-5,TRBD2,TGTGCCAGCAGCCACCCAAGGCTAGCGGGGGCACAAGAGACCCAGTACTTC,CASSHPRLAGAQETQYF
TRBV5-6,NA,TRBJ1-6,NA,TGTGCCAGCAGCTCAGACAGGTTGTCCTATAATTCACCCCTCCACTTT,CASSSDRLSYNSPLHF
TRBV15,NA,TRBJ1-1,NA,TGTGCCACCAGCAGAGATCCAACAAACACTGAAGCTTTCTTT,CATSRDPTNTEAFF
TRBV7-2,NA,TRBJ1-5,TRBD1,TGTGCCAGCACCCCTGACAGGGATGCGAAGCCCCAGCATTTT,CASTPDRDAKPQHF
TRBV7-2,once,TRBJ2-6,NA,TGTGCCAGCAGCTCACTGCTAGGGGATTTCTCTGGGGCCAACGTCCTGACTTTC,CASSSLLGDFSGANVLTF
TRBV6-6,NA,TRBJ1-1,NA,TGTGCCAGCGCGCGGGGCGGGGACAACACTGAAGCTTTCTTT,CASARGGDNTEAFF
TRBV9,NA,TRBJ1-2,NA,TGTGCCAGCAGCGTAGGTCAAGGGGATGGCTACACCTTC,CASSVGQGDGYTF
TRBV5-1,NA,TRBJ1-1,TRBD1,TGCGCCAGCAGCTTGATGACAGGGGGGATAGAAGCTTTCTTT,CASSLMTGGIEAFF
TRBV7-6,few,TRBJ2-7,NA,TGTGCCAGCAGCTTAATGGGGGGTGTCGGGAGCGAGCAGTACTTC,CASSLMGGVGSEQYF
TRBV3-1/TRBV3-2,NA,TRBJ1-2,NA,TGTGCCAGCAGCCAAGTGAGAGGCGGCTACACCTTC,CASSQVRGGYTF
TRBV18,NA,TRBJ1-1,TRBD1,TGTGCCAGCTCACCAACCAGGGGGGACACTGAAGCTTTCTTT,CASSPTRGDTEAFF
TRBV23-1,NA,TRBJ2-4,TRBD2,TGCGCCAGCAGTCAGGGGGGGTACACTAAAAACATTCAGTACTTC,CASSQGGYTKNIQYF
TRBV4-1,NA,TRBJ1-2,NA,TGCGCCAGCAGCCAGTGGGACAAACAGGGATATGGCTACACCTTC,CASSQWDKQGYGYTF
TRBV19,NA,TRBJ2-5,NA,TGTGCCAGTAGTATCAGGCCAGGGGAAGAGACCCAGTACTTC,CASSIRPGEETQYF
TRBV6-6,NA,TRBJ2-5,NA,TGTGCCAGCCTCCGGGTAGGAGAGACCCAGTACTTC,CASLRVGETQYF
TRBV19,NA,TRBJ1-2,TRBD1,TGTGCCAGTAGTGCTGCCGGGACAGGGGCTTACTATGGCTACACCTTC,CASSAAGTGAYYGYTF
TRBV4-2,NA,TRBJ2-5,NA,TGTGCCAGCAGCCTCGCCTTGGACAGCTACGGAGAGACCCAGTACTTC,CASSLALDSYGETQYF
TRBV18,NA,TRBJ2-7,NA,TGTGCCAGCTCACCTCCCTACGGTCCCTACGAGCAGTACTTC,CASSPPYGPYEQYF
TRBV29-1,NA,TRBJ2-3,TRBD2,TGCAGCGTCCAAGCGGGGGGAGCAGATACGCAGTATTTT,CSVQAGGADTQYF
TRBV19,NA,TRBJ2-7,NA,TGTGCCAGTAGCAGGACACACAGCTCCTACGAGCAGTACTTC,CASSRTHSSYEQYF
TRBV5-1,NA,TRBJ1-3,NA,TGCGCCAGCAGCCCCCGGGGAGACTCTGGAAACACCATATATTTT,CASSPRGDSGNTIYF
TRBV6-5,NA,TRBJ1-3,NA,TGTGCCAGCAGTTACGGCCCCCCTGGAAACACCATATATTTT,CASSYGPPGNTIYF
TRBV30,NA,TRBJ1-5,NA,TGTGCCTGGAGTAAAGGGGCCGCGACCGGTAGCAATCAGCCCCAGCATTTT,CAWSKGAATGSNQPQHF
TRBV27,NA,TRBJ1-2,NA,TGTGCCAGCAGTACAGGGAAGAAGGGTGGGGTGGGTGGCTACACCTTC,CASSTGKKGGVGGYTF
TRBV5-1,NA,TRBJ1-1,NA,TGCGCCAGCAGTCTGGAGCCAGGGATGGCTGAAGCTTTCTTT,CASSLEPGMAEAFF